Listed below are T cell receptor beta chains from one sample, sequenced in a study of blood T cell repertoires in COVID-19. The assay was immunoSEQ multiplex PCR, and TCRdb's table has in-frame clones only and misses some. The sample holds 150,000 or so clones, more than 65% seen once. The sequenced sample consisted of PBMCs or T cells enriched from blood (not recorded which). These receptors originate from a middle-aged woman with acute COVID-19. Both conserved end residues are part of each CDR3. D genes are given only for firm matches. Rows give clone size only sometimes, using once, few, many, or a class for an expanded clone.

v_gene	j_gene	d_gene	abundance	CDR3aa	CDR3nt
TRBV10-3	TRBJ2-5	TRBD2	NA	CAISEGGLAGVTQYF	TGTGCCATCAGTGAGGGCGGACTAGCGGGAGTGACCCAGTACTTC
TRBV30	TRBJ1-2	NA	NA	CAWSQVISYGYTF	TGTGCCTGGAGTCAGGTGATCTCCTATGGCTACACCTTC
TRBV19	TRBJ2-2	TRBD2	NA	CVSSAGGTNTGELFF	TGTGTCAGTAGTGCGGGAGGGACGAACACCGGGGAGCTGTTTTTT
TRBV5-4	TRBJ2-5	NA	once	CASSRGGAIGETQYF	TGTGCCAGCAGCCGAGGGGGGGCCATAGGAGAGACCCAGTACTTC
TRBV20-1	TRBJ2-1	NA	NA	CSARIYNEQFF	TGCAGTGCTAGAATATACAATGAGCAGTTCTTC
TRBV19	TRBJ2-3	NA	few	CASSKQVSSTDTQYF	TGTGCCAGTAGTAAACAGGTTTCTAGCACAGATACGCAGTATTTT
TRBV15	TRBJ2-1	NA	NA	CATSWGESSYNEQFF	TGTGCCACCAGCTGGGGGGAGAGCTCCTACAATGAGCAGTTCTTC
TRBV29-1	TRBJ1-5	NA	NA	CSVGGGGGEPQHF	TGCAGCGTTGGAGGTGGAGGAGGGGAGCCCCAGCATTTT
TRBV2	TRBJ1-5	NA	NA	CARGAIGSNQPQHF	TGTGCCCGGGGGGCCATAGGGAGCAATCAGCCCCAGCATTTT
TRBV6-5	TRBJ1-3	NA	NA	CASSWAMTKSGNTIYF	TGTGCCAGCAGTTGGGCTATGACAAAATCTGGAAACACCATATATTTT